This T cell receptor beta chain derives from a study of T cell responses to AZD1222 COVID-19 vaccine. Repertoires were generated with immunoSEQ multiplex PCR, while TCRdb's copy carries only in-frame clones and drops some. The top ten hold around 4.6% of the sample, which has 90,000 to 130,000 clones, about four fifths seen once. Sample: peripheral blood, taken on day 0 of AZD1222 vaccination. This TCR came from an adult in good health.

CDR3 in amino acids: CATSDFSGSSDKETQYF. Written as DNA, the CDR3 is TGTGCCACCAGTGATTTCAGCGGGAGTTCCGATAAAGAGACCCAGTACTTC. V is TRBV24-1 and J is TRBJ2-5; 8 bases match TRBD2. Germline CDR1 is KGHDR and CDR2 is SFDVKD. Trimming cost V 1 base and J 3 bases; bases outside gene matches: 9. There are 17 residues in the CDR3.